These 6 T cell receptor beta chains were all obtained from the same sample, sequenced in a study of blood T cell repertoires in COVID-19. The data were produced by immunoSEQ multiplex PCR, yet TCRdb's version contains in-frame clones alone and is incomplete. The table has over 300,000 clones, 90% seen once. Sequencing was done on a sample of peripheral blood. Every receptor here comes from a man aged 18 to 30 with active or convalescent COVID-19.

This sequence joins TRBV27 and TRBJ2-1; 9 bases match TRBD2. CDR1 is MNHEY, CDR2 SMNVEV, per germline (reference sequence). The CDR3 has 17 amino acids. J lost 4 bases, V lost 2 bases, and 9 bases had no gene match. The CDR3 DNA is TGTGCCAGCAGTTTAGCTTGGCGGGGGGGCCAATACAATGAGCAGTTCTTC. As protein: CASSLAWRGGQYNEQFF.

This chain connects TRBV11-2 to TRBJ2-7; 9 bases agree with TRBD2. V shed 4 bases, J shed 5 bases, and the junction held 9 bases outside the gene matches. CDR1 and CDR2 (germline): SGHAT, FQNNGV. The CDR3 spans 15 residues. The CDR3 DNA reads TGTGCCAGCAGCTACGGCGGGGGGGCGGTGGACGAGCAGTACTTC. As protein: CASSYGGGAVDEQYF. Based on the CDR3 plus reference TRBV11-2 and TRBJ2-7, the full variable domain is EAGVAQSPRYKIIEKRQSVAFWCNPISGHATLYWYQQILGQGPKLLIQFQNNGVVDDSQLPKDRFSAERLKGVDSTLKIQPAKLEDSAVYLCASSYGGGAVDEQYFGPGTRLTVT.

The CDR3 is CASSTRGAGADTQYF. DNA of the CDR3: TGTGCCAGCAGCACCCGGGGGGCCGGAGCAGATACGCAGTATTTT. The V call is TRBV11-2, the J call TRBJ2-3, with a possible D match to TRBD2 (7 bases). This CDR3 contains 15 residues. The germline CDR1 and CDR2 sequences are SGHAT and FQNNGV. Trimming removed 5 bases at V and 4 bases at J, with 16 bases between.

V and J are TRBV7-8 and TRBJ2-7; TRBD2 might be the D (6 bases). Germline V gene lookup returns CDR1 SGHVS and CDR2 FQNEAQ. The CDR3 totals 17 residues. Deletions cut 1 base from V and 0 bases from J, with 16 bases between. The CDR3 DNA follows: TGTGCCAGCAGCTTAGACGGGGGAGGACACGGCTCCTACGAGCAGTACTTC. Protein: CASSLDGGGHGSYEQYF.

For this clone: A much larger clone lies a single base off, so this may be a read error. Other DNA sequences in this sample translate to the same CDR3. The chain carries TRBV24-1 and TRBJ1-5; no definite D call. CDR1 is KGHDR, CDR2 SFDVKD, per germline. The CDR3 has 13 residues. Trimming shortened V by 3 bases and J by 4 bases, and 6 bases separated the two germline ends. CDR3 loop: CATSDPGNQPQHF. The CDR3 DNA reads as TGTGCCACCAGTGATCCGGGGAATCAGCCCCAGCATTTT.

The chain is built from TRBV28 and TRBJ1-2; D remains unclear. Germline V gene lookup returns CDR1 MDHEN and CDR2 SYDVKM. The CDR3 loop spans 13 amino acids. Trimming cost V 5 bases and J 6 bases, with 13 bases left between them. The CDR3 nucleotides are TGTGCCAGCAGTCCACCCCCGAGGGATGGCTACACCTTC. Translated, it gives CASSPPPRDGYTF.